This T cell receptor beta chain appears in the sequencing data of a study of blood T cell repertoires in COVID-19. Overall study: Acute and convalescent COVID-19 samples came from the United States, Italy and Spain. The cDNA or gDNA used as material had been derived from T cells, B-cell-depleted T cells, or PBMCs.

Trimming took 5 bases from V and 5 from J, leaving 9 bases between them. CDR1 is MDHEN and CDR2 is SYDVKM in the germline V gene. The CDR3 length is 12 residues. Study processing details: Nucleated cell counts were estimated from reference gene primer amplification. Libraries were prepared by immunoSEQ multiplex PCR; TCRdb keeps only in-frame clonotypes and omits some of them. D and trimming were read from the DNA, whereas the V and J calls and clone size are those reported in that table. The table lists roughly 88,000 clones, roughly 80% of them singletons. The receptor comes from an elderly woman with active or convalescent COVID-19. This rearrangement joins TRBV28 to TRBJ2-5, with a possible D match to TRBD1 (6 bases). Specimen: peripheral blood. The DNA for the CDR3 is TGTGCCAGCAGTATCCAGGGGGAGACCCAGTACTTC. It translates to CASSIQGETQYF. Full variable domain (outside the CDR3, taken from reference TRBV28 and TRBJ2-5): DVKVTQSSRYLVKRTGEKVFLECVQDMDHENMFWYRQDPGLGLRLIYFSYDVKMKEKGDIPEGYSVSREKKERFSLILESASTNQTSMYLCASSIQGETQYFGPGTRLLVL.